The rows below give T cell receptor beta chains drawn from one sample of a study of blood T cells in healthy people across ages. MiXCR was run by TCRdb on the 5' RACE reads, yielding one entry per CDR3 protein. This sample has about 570,000 distinct CDR3 sequences, with approximately 30% found just once. The source material was blood. Every receptor here comes from a woman between 70 and 85 years old in good health. The CDR3 runs from the conserved cysteine through the conserved F or W. Fields, in order: clone size, V gene, J gene, D gene, CDR3 DNA, CDR3 protein. D genes are given only for firm matches. Only some rows state a clone size, as once, few, many or a class for expanded clones.

size: few
V: TRBV10-3
J: TRBJ2-5
D: TRBD1
DNA: TGTGCCATCAGTGACAGGGGGTCTGTCCGGGAGACCCAGTACTTC
CDR3: CAISDRGSVRETQYF

size: .
V: TRBV7-9
J: TRBJ2-7
D: .
DNA: TGTGCCAGCAGCGTTACGGGAAATACATTGGAGTACTTC
CDR3: CASSVTGNTLEYF

size: .
V: TRBV7-3
J: TRBJ2-1
D: TRBD2
DNA: TGTGCCAGCAGCTTAACCCCTCAGCGGGGGGTGAATGAGCAGTTCTTC
CDR3: CASSLTPQRGVNEQFF

size: .
V: TRBV19
J: TRBJ1-6
D: TRBD1
DNA: TGTGCCAGTACGTCGGACAGGACCTTTTCACCCCTCCACTTT
CDR3: CASTSDRTFSPLHF

size: .
V: TRBV9
J: TRBJ1-5
D: .
DNA: TGTGCCAGCAGCGCCGACTCGGGGCATCAGCCCCAGCATTTT
CDR3: CASSADSGHQPQHF

size: .
V: TRBV6-1
J: TRBJ2-1
D: TRBD2
DNA: TGTGCCAGCAGCCGACTAGCGTCCCCGAGCTCCTACAATGAGCAGTTCTTC
CDR3: CASSRLASPSSYNEQFF

size: .
V: TRBV7-9
J: TRBJ2-5
D: TRBD1
DNA: TGTGCCAGCAGCTTCCTGACAGGGGCAGAGACCCAGTACTTC
CDR3: CASSFLTGAETQYF

size: .
V: TRBV5-4
J: TRBJ2-5
D: .
DNA: TGTGCCAGCAGCTTGGAATGGGCGGGCCAAGAGACCCAGTACTTC
CDR3: CASSLEWAGQETQYF

size: .
V: TRBV24-1
J: TRBJ2-3
D: TRBD2
DNA: TGTGCCACCAGTGATTTTTCCCTAGCGGGGGGGGCAGATACGCAGTATTTT
CDR3: CATSDFSLAGGADTQYF

size: .
V: TRBV5-1
J: TRBJ1-2
D: .
DNA: TGCGCCAGCAGCTTGGCCGGGGGGATTAATGGCTACACCTTC
CDR3: CASSLAGGINGYTF

size: .
V: TRBV20-1
J: TRBJ1-1
D: .
DNA: TGCAGTGCTAGAGATACTAATAGGAACACTGAAGCTTTCTTT
CDR3: CSARDTNRNTEAFF

size: .
V: TRBV13
J: TRBJ2-5
D: .
DNA: TGTGCCAGCAGCCGTCAGGGGCCAGAGACCCAGTACTTC
CDR3: CASSRQGPETQYF

size: many
V: TRBV6-1
J: TRBJ2-5
D: .
DNA: TGTGCCAGCAGTGAATTAACGGAGACCCAGTACTTC
CDR3: CASSELTETQYF

size: .
V: TRBV12-3/TRBV12-4
J: TRBJ2-5
D: .
DNA: TGTGCCAGCAGTCCCACGCAGGGGCAAGAGACCCAGTACTTC
CDR3: CASSPTQGQETQYF

size: .
V: TRBV15
J: TRBJ1-2
D: .
DNA: TGTGCCACCAGCAGCCCAGCATATGGCTACACCTTC
CDR3: CATSSPAYGYTF

size: few
V: TRBV9
J: TRBJ2-1
D: TRBD2
DNA: TGTGCCAGCAGCGCAACGAGGCGGGGGAGCTCCTACAATGAGCAGTTCTTC
CDR3: CASSATRRGSSYNEQFF

size: .
V: TRBV4-2
J: TRBJ1-5
D: TRBD1
DNA: TGTGCCAGCAGCCATGACAGGGGGCAAAATCAGCCCCAGCATTTT
CDR3: CASSHDRGQNQPQHF

size: .
V: TRBV30
J: TRBJ1-1
D: TRBD1
DNA: TGTGCCTGGAGTGTACAGGGGGGAGGGGGCAACACTGAAGCTTTCTTT
CDR3: CAWSVQGGGGNTEAFF

size: few
V: TRBV12-3/TRBV12-4
J: TRBJ1-3
D: .
DNA: TGTGCCATCGCGGAAAATCTGTACTCTGGAAACACCATATATTTT
CDR3: CAIAENLYSGNTIYF

size: few
V: TRBV6-2/TRBV6-3
J: TRBJ2-7
D: TRBD2
DNA: TGTGCCAGCACCCGGACTAGCGGCTACGAGCAGTACTTC
CDR3: CASTRTSGYEQYF

size: once
V: TRBV10-3
J: TRBJ2-7
D: .
DNA: TGTGCCTCCTCAGAGGGGGGCCACGCGGACGAGCAGTACTTC
CDR3: CASSEGGHADEQYF

size: .
V: TRBV2
J: TRBJ2-1
D: .
DNA: TGTGCCAGCAGTGAAAATGCTCCCTCCTACAATGAGCAGTTCTTC
CDR3: CASSENAPSYNEQFF

size: .
V: TRBV20-1
J: TRBJ2-5
D: TRBD1
DNA: TGCAGTGCTAGACCTCCGGGACAGGGGGCGGAGTACTTC
CDR3: CSARPPGQGAEYF

size: .
V: TRBV6-1
J: TRBJ2-1
D: .
DNA: TGTGCCAGCAGTGACATTAGCACCGGCTCCTACAATGAGCAGTTCTTC
CDR3: CASSDISTGSYNEQFF

size: few
V: TRBV25-1
J: TRBJ1-4
D: .
DNA: TGTGCCAGCAGTGGCGACCGGTCTAATGAAAAACTGTTTTTT
CDR3: CASSGDRSNEKLFF

size: .
V: TRBV5-1
J: TRBJ2-1
D: TRBD1
DNA: TGCGCCAGCAGCTTGGTAGTCTCGGACAGGGGGCTGAGAAATGAGCAGTTCTTC
CDR3: CASSLVVSDRGLRNEQFF

size: .
V: TRBV20-1
J: TRBJ1-3
D: .
DNA: TGCAGTGCTAGAGATCTGACAGACCCTGGAAACACCATATATTTT
CDR3: CSARDLTDPGNTIYF

size: many
V: TRBV11-1
J: TRBJ2-1
D: .
DNA: TGTGCCAGCAGCTTCCTAGAGGGTGAGCAGTTCTTC
CDR3: CASSFLEGEQFF

size: .
V: TRBV5-6
J: TRBJ1-1
D: .
DNA: TGTGCCAGCTCAGAGACAGTCATGAACACTGAAGCTTTCTTT
CDR3: CASSETVMNTEAFF

size: .
V: TRBV4-2
J: TRBJ2-1
D: .
DNA: TGTGCCAGCAGTAAGATTGTAAGAGGCAAGGGCAATGAGCAGTTCTTC
CDR3: CASSKIVRGKGNEQFF

size: .
V: TRBV6-5
J: TRBJ1-2
D: .
DNA: TGTGCCAGCGGCCCTCACTATGGCTACACCTTC
CDR3: CASGPHYGYTF

size: .
V: TRBV27
J: TRBJ2-2
D: .
DNA: TGTGCCAGCAGTACGCCCCAGGGAACCGGGGAGCTGTTTTTT
CDR3: CASSTPQGTGELFF

size: few
V: TRBV5-1
J: TRBJ2-5
D: .
DNA: TGCGCCAGCAGCTTGTACCTCCAAGAGACCCAGTACTTC
CDR3: CASSLYLQETQYF

size: .
V: TRBV9
J: TRBJ2-1
D: .
DNA: TGTGCCAGCAGCGCAACCCGGGGGGCTGTCTACAATGAGCAGTTCTTC
CDR3: CASSATRGAVYNEQFF

size: .
V: TRBV6-5
J: TRBJ2-5
D: .
DNA: TGTGCCAGCACTTCTTCGGCCTCCTACCAAGAGACCCAGTACTTC
CDR3: CASTSSASYQETQYF

size: .
V: TRBV5-1
J: TRBJ1-2
D: TRBD1
DNA: TGCGCCAGCAGCGGAGCCGGACAGGGAAAGCTCGGCTATACCTTC
CDR3: CASSGAGQGKLGYTF

size: few
V: TRBV5-1
J: TRBJ2-3
D: TRBD2
DNA: TGCGCCAGCAGCTTCCCTAGCGGGAGCACAGATACGCAGTATTTT
CDR3: CASSFPSGSTDTQYF

size: few
V: TRBV9
J: TRBJ1-5
D: .
DNA: TGTGCCAGCAGCCCAGGGACAAGCAAAAACAATCAGCCCCAGCATTTT
CDR3: CASSPGTSKNNQPQHF

size: few
V: TRBV29-1
J: TRBJ1-5
D: TRBD1
DNA: TGCAGCGACCTCAGACAGGGTCCGAAGACTAATAATCAGCCCCAGCATTTT
CDR3: CSDLRQGPKTNNQPQHF

size: few
V: TRBV19
J: TRBJ1-2
D: TRBD1
DNA: TGTGCCAGTAGCCGACAGGGGTTGAACTATGGCTACACCTTC
CDR3: CASSRQGLNYGYTF

size: few
V: TRBV6-4
J: TRBJ1-5
D: .
DNA: TGTGCCAGCAGCTCCTCTGGCACAGATACGCAGCATTTT
CDR3: CASSSSGTDTQHF

size: few
V: TRBV3-1
J: TRBJ1-3
D: .
DNA: TGTGCCAGCAGCCAAACCCCAAACACCATATATTTT
CDR3: CASSQTPNTIYF

size: few
V: TRBV20-1
J: TRBJ1-4
D: TRBD1
DNA: TGCAGTGCTAGAACCGGGACAGGGGATGAAAAACTGTTTTTT
CDR3: CSARTGTGDEKLFF

size: .
V: TRBV5-6
J: TRBJ1-6
D: .
DNA: TGTGCCAGCAGCTCGAGAGGGACAAACCATAATTCACCCCTCCACTTT
CDR3: CASSSRGTNHNSPLHF

size: .
V: TRBV20-1
J: TRBJ1-4
D: TRBD1
DNA: TGCAGTGCTAGAGGAGGGACAGGGGGCGCGTATGAAAAACTGTTTTTT
CDR3: CSARGGTGGAYEKLFF

size: .
V: TRBV29-1
J: TRBJ2-5
D: .
DNA: TGCAGCGTTGATAGGTCCCAAGAGACCCAGTACTTC
CDR3: CSVDRSQETQYF

size: .
V: TRBV4-3
J: TRBJ1-4
D: .
DNA: TGCGCCAGCAGCCAACTTCGGGGTCCAGGCGAAAAACTGTTTTTT
CDR3: CASSQLRGPGEKLFF

size: .
V: TRBV13
J: TRBJ1-4
D: .
DNA: TGTGCCAGCAGCTATTCCAGGGAGTCCCAAAAACTGTTTTTT
CDR3: CASSYSRESQKLFF

size: .
V: TRBV20-1
J: TRBJ2-7
D: .
DNA: TGCAGTGCAGCCGAGGGACGTTTAGACGAGCAGTACTTC
CDR3: CSAAEGRLDEQYF

size: few
V: TRBV7-2
J: TRBJ2-4
D: .
DNA: TGTGCCAGCAGCCCTCAGACAGGGACTCTTAAAAACGTTCAGTACTTC
CDR3: CASSPQTGTLKNVQYF

size: .
V: TRBV6-5
J: TRBJ2-5
D: .
DNA: TGTGCCAGCAGTAAGCCTTATGAGACCCAGTACTTC
CDR3: CASSKPYETQYF

size: .
V: TRBV20-1
J: TRBJ2-7
D: .
DNA: TGCAGTGCTAGAAACCCAGGGTTGTCCCTCGAGCAGTACTTC
CDR3: CSARNPGLSLEQYF

size: few
V: TRBV7-9
J: TRBJ1-5
D: .
DNA: TGTGCCAGCAGCTTACAGGCTAATAGCAATCAGCCCCAGCATTTT
CDR3: CASSLQANSNQPQHF

size: few
V: TRBV12-3/TRBV12-4
J: TRBJ1-1
D: .
DNA: TGTGCCAGCAGCATAAAGACTGAAGCTTTCTTT
CDR3: CASSIKTEAFF

size: .
V: TRBV10-3
J: TRBJ1-3
D: .
DNA: TGTGCCACCGTAAAGGAGTTTGGAAACACCATATATTTT
CDR3: CATVKEFGNTIYF

size: .
V: TRBV7-3
J: TRBJ2-5
D: TRBD2
DNA: TGTGCCAGCGCACGGGGGACTAGCGGGGGAGAAGAGACCCAGTACTTC
CDR3: CASARGTSGGEETQYF

size: many
V: TRBV2
J: TRBJ2-1
D: .
DNA: TGTGCCAGCAGTATTCGTCGTGTCGATGAGCAGTTCTTC
CDR3: CASSIRRVDEQFF

size: .
V: TRBV20-1
J: TRBJ2-5
D: .
DNA: TGCAGTGCTAGCGATCCGTTGGGAGAGACCCAGTACTTC
CDR3: CSASDPLGETQYF

size: few
V: TRBV6-2/TRBV6-3
J: TRBJ1-2
D: TRBD1
DNA: TGTGCCAGCAGTTCCCCCGGGACAGCCCTCCGGGGCTACACCTTC
CDR3: CASSSPGTALRGYTF

size: .
V: TRBV4-3
J: TRBJ2-1
D: TRBD1
DNA: TGCGCCAGCAGCCAAGAAGGGGACAGCAGTCAGTTCTTC
CDR3: CASSQEGDSSQFF